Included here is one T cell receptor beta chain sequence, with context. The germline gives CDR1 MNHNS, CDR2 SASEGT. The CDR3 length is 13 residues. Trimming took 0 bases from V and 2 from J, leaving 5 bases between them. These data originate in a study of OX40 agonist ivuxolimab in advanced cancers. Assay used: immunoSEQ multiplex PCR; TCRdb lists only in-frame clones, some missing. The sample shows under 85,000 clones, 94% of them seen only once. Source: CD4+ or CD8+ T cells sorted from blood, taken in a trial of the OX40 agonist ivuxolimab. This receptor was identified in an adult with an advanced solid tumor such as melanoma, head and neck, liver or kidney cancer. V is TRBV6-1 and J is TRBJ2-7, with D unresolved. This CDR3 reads CASSEALPYEQYF. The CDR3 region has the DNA TGTGCCAGCAGTGAAGCGCTACCCTACGAGCAGTACTTC.